A selection of T cell receptor beta chains follows, all from one sample in a study of long-term antiretroviral therapy in people with HIV. The table came from immunoSEQ multiplex PCR; TCRdb's copy has only in-frame clones and leaves some out. This table has more than 20,000 clones, approximately 90% appearing once. Specimen: unsorted PBMCs, collected 1.9 years after starting antiretroviral therapy. These receptors were taken from a woman aged 30 to 39 with HIV. Each CDR3 is given with its conserved first and last residue. A D gene is named only where the DNA matches it firmly. Clone size, where shown, is once, few, many, or a class for clones that have expanded.

>TRBJ2-6|TRBV7-9|.|.
TGTGCCAGCAGCCGCAGGGGCTTAAGCTCTGGGGCCAACGTCCTGACTTTC
CASSRRGLSSGANVLTF
>TRBJ1-5|TRBV5-1|.|few
TGCGCCAGCAGCGTGGCGGACAGTCGGAGTCAGCCCCAGCATTTT
CASSVADSRSQPQHF
>TRBJ2-4|TRBV6-5|.|.
TGTGCCAGCAGCCCCCTCTTTAGGAGCAAAAACATTCAGTACTTC
CASSPLFRSKNIQYF
>TRBJ1-5|TRBV29-1|.|few
TGCAGCGTCTCCCAGGGCCTTAGCAATCAGCCCCAGCATTTT
CSVSQGLSNQPQHF
>TRBJ1-1|TRBV10-3|.|few
TGTGCCATCAGTGAGTACTCGCGGGGAGGCACTGAAGCTTTCTTT
CAISEYSRGGTEAFF
>TRBJ1-2|TRBV19|.|.
TGTGCCAGTACCCCAAATCCCTGGACAACCGACTATGGCTACACCTTC
CASTPNPWTTDYGYTF
>TRBJ2-2|TRBV19|TRBD2|.
TGTGCCAGTACGCCTAGCGGGGTGGGGGAGCTGTTTTTT
CASTPSGVGELFF
>TRBJ1-6|TRBV6-1|TRBD1|.
TGTGCCAGCATCATGGGACAGCGTAATTCACCCCTCCACTTT
CASIMGQRNSPLHF
>TRBJ1-2|TRBV5-1|TRBD1|few
TGCGCCAGCAGCGAGACAGGGGGGTACTATGGCTACACCTTC
CASSETGGYYGYTF
>TRBJ1-6|TRBV5-5|.|.
TGTGCCAGCAGCTTAGGACTTGGTAATTCACCCCTCCACTTT
CASSLGLGNSPLHF
>TRBJ1-1|TRBV10-1|.|.
TGCGCCAGCAGCGAAACAGGGTCCTTAGCTGAAGCTTTCTTT
CASSETGSLAEAFF
>TRBJ2-6|TRBV7-6|.|.
TGTGCCAGCAGCTTAGCGGCTGGGGCAGGGCAGGGGGCCAACGTCCTGACTTTC
CASSLAAGAGQGANVLTF
>TRBJ1-2|TRBV9|.|.
TGTGCCAGCAGCCGGACCTATGGCTACACCTTC
CASSRTYGYTF
>TRBJ1-2|TRBV29-1|.|.
TGCAGCGCCCGGACGGCCTATGGCTACACCTTC
CSARTAYGYTF
>TRBJ1-1|TRBV9|.|.
TGTGCCAGCAGCTCCCGGGGGGACTCCGGGAACACTGAAGCTTTCTTT
CASSSRGDSGNTEAFF
>TRBJ1-3|TRBV6-1|.|.
TGTGCCAGCAGTGCCGGGGCGAGCTCTGGAAACACCATATATTTT
CASSAGASSGNTIYF
>TRBJ1-1|TRBV7-9|.|.
TGTGCCAGCAGACCGGGGGGCACTGAAGCTTTCTTT
CASRPGGTEAFF
>TRBJ1-1|TRBV19|.|.
TGTGCCAGTAGTTACCTTTGGACCGAGAACACTGAAGCTTTCTTT
CASSYLWTENTEAFF
>TRBJ2-3|TRBV7-9|.|once
TGTGCCAGCAGCTTAGGGCGGCCTAGCACAGATACGCAGTATTTT
CASSLGRPSTDTQYF
>TRBJ2-1|TRBV7-3|.|.
TGTGCCAGCAGCTTAAGCGGGGGCCTCTACAATGAGCAGTTCTTC
CASSLSGGLYNEQFF
>TRBJ2-3|TRBV11-1|.|.
TGTGCCAGCAGTTATAGCTTGGGCGGGGGCCAGAGCACAGATACGCAGTATTTT
CASSYSLGGGQSTDTQYF
>TRBJ1-4|TRBV5-1|.|.
TGCGCCAGCAGCTTGGCCGCGGGGGATCCCGAAAAACTGTTTTTT
CASSLAAGDPEKLFF
>TRBJ2-2|TRBV15|.|.
TGTGCCACCAGCAGACCTGGATTGGCGGATAACACCGGGGAGCTGTTTTTT
CATSRPGLADNTGELFF
>TRBJ1-5|TRBV19|.|few
TGTGCCAGTATGGAGACAGACCATCAGCCCCAGCATTTT
CASMETDHQPQHF
>TRBJ1-2|TRBV27|.|.
TGTGCCAGCTCGACAGCAGGGGTACATGGCTACACCTTC
CASSTAGVHGYTF
>TRBJ1-1|TRBV6-1|.|.
TGTGCCAGCGGTAATAAGCTTAGGACTGTTGAAGCTTTCTTT
CASGNKLRTVEAFF